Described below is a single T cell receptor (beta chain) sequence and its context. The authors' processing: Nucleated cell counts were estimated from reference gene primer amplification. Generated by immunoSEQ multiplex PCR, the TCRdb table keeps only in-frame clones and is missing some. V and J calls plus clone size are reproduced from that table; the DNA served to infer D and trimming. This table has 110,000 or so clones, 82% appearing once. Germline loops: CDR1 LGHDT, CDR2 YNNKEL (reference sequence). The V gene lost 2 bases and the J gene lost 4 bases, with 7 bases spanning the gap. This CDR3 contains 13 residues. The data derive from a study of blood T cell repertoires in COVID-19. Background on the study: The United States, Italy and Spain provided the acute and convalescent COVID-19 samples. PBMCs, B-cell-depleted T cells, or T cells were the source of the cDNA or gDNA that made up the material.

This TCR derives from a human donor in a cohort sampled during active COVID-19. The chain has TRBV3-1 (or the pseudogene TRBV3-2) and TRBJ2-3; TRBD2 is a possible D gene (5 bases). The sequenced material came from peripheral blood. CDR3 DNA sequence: TGTGCCAGCAGCCAACCCGGGGCAGATACGCAGTATTTT. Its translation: CASSQPGADTQYF.